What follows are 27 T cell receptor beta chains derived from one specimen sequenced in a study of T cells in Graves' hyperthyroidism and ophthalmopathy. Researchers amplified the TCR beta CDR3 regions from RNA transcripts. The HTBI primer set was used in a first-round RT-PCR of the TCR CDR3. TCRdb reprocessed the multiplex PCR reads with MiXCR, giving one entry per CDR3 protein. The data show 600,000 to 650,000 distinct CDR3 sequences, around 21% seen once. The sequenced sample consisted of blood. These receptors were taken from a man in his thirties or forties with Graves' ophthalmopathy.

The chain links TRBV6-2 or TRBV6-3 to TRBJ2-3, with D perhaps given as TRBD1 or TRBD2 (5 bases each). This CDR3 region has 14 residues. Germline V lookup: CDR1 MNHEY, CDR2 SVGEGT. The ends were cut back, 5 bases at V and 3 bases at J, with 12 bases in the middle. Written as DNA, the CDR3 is TGTGCCAGCAGTCGTACGGGGACGACAGATACGCAGTATTTT. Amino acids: CASSRTGTTDTQYF.

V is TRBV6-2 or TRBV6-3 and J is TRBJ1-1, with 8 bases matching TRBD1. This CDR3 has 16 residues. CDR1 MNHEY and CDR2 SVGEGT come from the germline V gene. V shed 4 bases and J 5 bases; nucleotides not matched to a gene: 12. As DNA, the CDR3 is TGTGCCAGCAGTTCCAACTTCGGACAGGGACAAACTGAAGCTTTCTTT. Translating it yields CASSSNFGQGQTEAFF.

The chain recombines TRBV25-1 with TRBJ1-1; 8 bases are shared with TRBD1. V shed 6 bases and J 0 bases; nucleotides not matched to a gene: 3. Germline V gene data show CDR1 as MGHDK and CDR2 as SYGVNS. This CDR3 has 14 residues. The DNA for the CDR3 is TGTGCCAGCAGGGAGACAGGGGTGAACACTGAAGCTTTCTTT. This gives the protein CASRETGVNTEAFF.

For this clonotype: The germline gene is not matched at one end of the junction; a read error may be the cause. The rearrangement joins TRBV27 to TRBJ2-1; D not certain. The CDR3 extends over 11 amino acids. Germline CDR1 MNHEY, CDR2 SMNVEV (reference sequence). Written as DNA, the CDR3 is TGTACCAGCAGTCCTGAGAATGAGCAGTTCTTC. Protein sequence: CTSSPENEQFF.

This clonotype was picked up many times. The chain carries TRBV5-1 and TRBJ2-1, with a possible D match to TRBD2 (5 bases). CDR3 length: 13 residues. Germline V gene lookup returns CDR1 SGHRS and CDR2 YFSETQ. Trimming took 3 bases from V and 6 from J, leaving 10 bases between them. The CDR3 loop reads CASSYGRVNEQFF. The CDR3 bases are TGCGCCAGCAGCTACGGGCGGGTCAATGAGCAGTTCTTC.

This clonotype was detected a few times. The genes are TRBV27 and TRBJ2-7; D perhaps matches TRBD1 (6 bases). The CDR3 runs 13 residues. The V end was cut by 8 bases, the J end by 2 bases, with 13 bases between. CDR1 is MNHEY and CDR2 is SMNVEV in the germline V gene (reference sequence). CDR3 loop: CASGLNRAYEQYF. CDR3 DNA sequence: TGTGCCAGCGGCCTGAACAGGGCCTACGAGCAGTACTTC.

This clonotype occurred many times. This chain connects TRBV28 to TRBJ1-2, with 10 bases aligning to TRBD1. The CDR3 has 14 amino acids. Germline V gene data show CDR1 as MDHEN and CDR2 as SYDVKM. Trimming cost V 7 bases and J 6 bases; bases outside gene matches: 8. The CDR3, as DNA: TGTGCCAGCACCACGCCGGGACAGGGGAATGGCTACACCTTC. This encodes CASTTPGQGNGYTF.

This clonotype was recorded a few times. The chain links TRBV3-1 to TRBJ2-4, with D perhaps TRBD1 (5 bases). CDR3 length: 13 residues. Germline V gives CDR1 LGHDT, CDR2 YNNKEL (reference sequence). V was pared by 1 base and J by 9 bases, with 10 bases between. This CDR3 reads CASSQGPQGIQYF. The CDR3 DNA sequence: TGTGCCAGCAGCCAAGGGCCCCAGGGCATTCAGTACTTC.

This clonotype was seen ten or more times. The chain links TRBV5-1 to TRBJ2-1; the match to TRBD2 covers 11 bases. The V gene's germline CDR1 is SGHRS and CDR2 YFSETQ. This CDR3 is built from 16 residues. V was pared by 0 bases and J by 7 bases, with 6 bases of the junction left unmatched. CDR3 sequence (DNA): TGCGCCAGCAGCTTGGGTGGGACTAGCGGAGGAAATGAGCAGTTCTTC. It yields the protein CASSLGGTSGGNEQFF.

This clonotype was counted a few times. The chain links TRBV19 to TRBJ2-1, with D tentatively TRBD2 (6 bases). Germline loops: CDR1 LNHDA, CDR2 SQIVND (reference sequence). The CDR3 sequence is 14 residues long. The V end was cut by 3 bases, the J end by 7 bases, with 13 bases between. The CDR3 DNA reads TGTGCCAGTAGTATGGGGGGTGTCGGAAATGAGCAGTTCTTC. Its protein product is CASSMGGVGNEQFF.

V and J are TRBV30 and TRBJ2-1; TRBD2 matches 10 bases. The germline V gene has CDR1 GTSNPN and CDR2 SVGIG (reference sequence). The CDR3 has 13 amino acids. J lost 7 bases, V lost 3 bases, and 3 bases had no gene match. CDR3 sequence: CAWRKAGGNEQFF. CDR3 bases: TGTGCCTGGAGAAAAGCGGGAGGGAATGAGCAGTTCTTC.

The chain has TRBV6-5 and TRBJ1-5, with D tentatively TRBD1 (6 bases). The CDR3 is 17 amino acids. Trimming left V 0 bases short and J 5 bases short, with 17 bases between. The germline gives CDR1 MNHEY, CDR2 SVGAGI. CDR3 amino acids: CASSYSGDVGADQPQHF. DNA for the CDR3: TGTGCCAGCAGTTACTCGGGGGACGTGGGGGCCGATCAGCCCCAGCATTTT.

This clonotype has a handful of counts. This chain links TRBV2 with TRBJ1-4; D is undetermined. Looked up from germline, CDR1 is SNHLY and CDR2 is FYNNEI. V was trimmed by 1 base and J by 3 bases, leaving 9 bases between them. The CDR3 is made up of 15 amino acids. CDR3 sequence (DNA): TGTGCCAGCAGTGAAGAAAGGAAGGCTAATGAAAAACTGTTTTTT. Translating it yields CASSEERKANEKLFF.

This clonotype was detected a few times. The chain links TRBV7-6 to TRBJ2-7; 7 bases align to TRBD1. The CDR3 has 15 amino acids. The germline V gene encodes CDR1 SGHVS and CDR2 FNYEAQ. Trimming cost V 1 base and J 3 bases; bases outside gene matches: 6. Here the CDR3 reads CASSLETGQNYEQYF. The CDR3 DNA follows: TGTGCCAGCAGCTTAGAGACGGGACAGAACTACGAGCAGTACTTC.

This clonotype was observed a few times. The CDR3 loop is CASSYLVGNKDTEAFF. The CDR3, as DNA: TGTGCCAGCAGTTACCTCGTGGGGAATAAGGACACTGAAGCTTTCTTT. This chain uses TRBV6-5 with TRBJ1-1; no clear D. V lost 2 bases to trimming and J lost 3 bases, with 16 bases between them. CDR1 MNHEY and CDR2 SVGAGI come from the germline V gene. The CDR3 loop spans 16 amino acids.

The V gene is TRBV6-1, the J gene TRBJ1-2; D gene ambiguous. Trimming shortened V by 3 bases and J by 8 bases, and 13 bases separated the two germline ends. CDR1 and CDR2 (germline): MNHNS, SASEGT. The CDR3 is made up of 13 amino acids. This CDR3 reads CASSDMGSDGYTF. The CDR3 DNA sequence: TGTGCCAGCAGTGATATGGGATCTGACGGCTACACCTTC.

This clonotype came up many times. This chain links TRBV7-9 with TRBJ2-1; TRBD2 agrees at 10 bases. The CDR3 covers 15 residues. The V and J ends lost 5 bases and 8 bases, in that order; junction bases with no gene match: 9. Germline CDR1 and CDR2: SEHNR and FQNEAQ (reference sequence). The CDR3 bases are TGTGCCAGCAGCCCCAGCGGGAGGGCCGCAGATGAGCAGTTCTTC. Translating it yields CASSPSGRAADEQFF.

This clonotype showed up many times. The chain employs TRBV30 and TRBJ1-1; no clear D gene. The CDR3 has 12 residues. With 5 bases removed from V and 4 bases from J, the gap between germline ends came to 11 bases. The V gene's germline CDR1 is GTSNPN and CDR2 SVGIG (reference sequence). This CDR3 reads CAWAAGSTEAFF. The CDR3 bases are TGTGCCTGGGCGGCCGGCAGCACTGAAGCTTTCTTT.

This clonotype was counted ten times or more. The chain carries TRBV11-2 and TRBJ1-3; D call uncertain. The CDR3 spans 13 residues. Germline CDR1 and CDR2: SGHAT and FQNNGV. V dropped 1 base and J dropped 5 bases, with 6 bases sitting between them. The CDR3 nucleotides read TGTGCCAGCAGCTTAGCAAGGAGAAACACCATATATTTT. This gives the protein CASSLARRNTIYF.

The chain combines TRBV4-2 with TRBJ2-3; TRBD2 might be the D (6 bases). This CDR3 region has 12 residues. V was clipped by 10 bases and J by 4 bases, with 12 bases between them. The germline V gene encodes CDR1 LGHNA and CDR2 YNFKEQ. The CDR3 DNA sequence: TGTGCCACCGACGGGGGATCAGATACGCAGTATTTT. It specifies CATDGGSDTQYF.

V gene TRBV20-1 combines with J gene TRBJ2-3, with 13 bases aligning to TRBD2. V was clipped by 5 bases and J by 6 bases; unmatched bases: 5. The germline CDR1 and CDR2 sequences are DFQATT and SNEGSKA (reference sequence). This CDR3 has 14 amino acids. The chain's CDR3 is CSARTSGRFDTQYF. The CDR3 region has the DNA TGCAGTGCTCGGACTAGCGGGAGATTTGATACGCAGTATTTT.

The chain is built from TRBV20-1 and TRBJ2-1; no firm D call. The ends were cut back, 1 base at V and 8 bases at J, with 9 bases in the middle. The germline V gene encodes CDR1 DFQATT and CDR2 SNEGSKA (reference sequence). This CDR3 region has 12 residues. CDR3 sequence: CSARARADEQFF. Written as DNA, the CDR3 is TGCAGTGCTAGAGCTAGGGCAGATGAGCAGTTCTTC.

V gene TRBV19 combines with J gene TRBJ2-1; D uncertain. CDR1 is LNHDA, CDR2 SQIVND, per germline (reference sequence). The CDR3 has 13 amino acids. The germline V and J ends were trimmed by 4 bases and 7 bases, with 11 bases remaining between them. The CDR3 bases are TGTGCCAGTAGTAAAGGCCTTATGAATGAGCAGTTCTTC. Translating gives CASSKGLMNEQFF.

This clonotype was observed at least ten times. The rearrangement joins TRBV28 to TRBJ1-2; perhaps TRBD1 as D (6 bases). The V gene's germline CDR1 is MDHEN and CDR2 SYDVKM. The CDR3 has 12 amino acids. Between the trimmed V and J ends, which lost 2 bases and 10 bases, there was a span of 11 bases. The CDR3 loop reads CASSLEGGHYTF. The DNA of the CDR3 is TGTGCCAGCAGTTTAGAGGGGGGGCACTACACCTTC.

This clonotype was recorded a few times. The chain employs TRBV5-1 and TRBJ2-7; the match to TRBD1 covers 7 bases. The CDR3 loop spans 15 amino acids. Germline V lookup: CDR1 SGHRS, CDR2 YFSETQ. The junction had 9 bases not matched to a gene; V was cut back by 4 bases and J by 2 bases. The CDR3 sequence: CASSPGGLETYEQYF. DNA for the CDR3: TGCGCCAGCAGCCCAGGGGGTCTGGAGACCTACGAGCAGTACTTC.

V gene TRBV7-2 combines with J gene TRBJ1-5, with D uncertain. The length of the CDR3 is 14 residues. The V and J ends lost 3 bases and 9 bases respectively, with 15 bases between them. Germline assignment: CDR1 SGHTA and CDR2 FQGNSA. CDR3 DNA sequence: TGTGCCAGCAGCTTGGACCCGTCCCCCCGGCCCCAGCATTTT. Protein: CASSLDPSPRPQHF. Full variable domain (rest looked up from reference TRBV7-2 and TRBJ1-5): GAGVSQSPSNKVTEKGKDVELRCDPISGHTALYWYRQSLGQGLEFLIYFQGNSAPDKSGLPSDRFSAERTGGSVSTLTIQRTQQEDSAVYLCASSLDPSPRPQHFGDGTRLSIL.

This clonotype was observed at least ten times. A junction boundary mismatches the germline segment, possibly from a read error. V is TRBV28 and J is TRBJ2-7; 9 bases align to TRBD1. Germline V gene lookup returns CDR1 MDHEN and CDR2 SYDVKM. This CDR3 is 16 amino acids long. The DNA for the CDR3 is TGTGCCAGCAGCCCGCCCGGGACAGGGTACTCCCACGAGCAGTACTTC. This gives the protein CASSPPGTGYSHEQYF.